Listed below are T cell receptor beta chains from one sample, sequenced in a study of blood T cell repertoires in COVID-19. Libraries were prepared by immunoSEQ multiplex PCR; TCRdb keeps only in-frame clonotypes and omits some of them. This sample has about 310,000 clones, with about 91% found just once. Sequenced: PBMCs or T cells enriched from blood (not recorded which). These receptors all stem from a young woman who had recovered from COVID-19. Both conserved end residues are part of each CDR3. Each record gives: V gene, J gene, clone size, D gene, CDR3 protein, CDR3 DNA. The D gene is left open where the match is weak. Only part of the rows carry a size: once, few, many, or a class if the clone is expanded.

>TRBV6-2/TRBV6-3|TRBJ2-1|once|TRBD2
CASSYSAGGARNEQFF
TGTGCCAGCAGTTACTCGGCGGGGGGGGCTCGCAATGAGCAGTTCTTC
>TRBV6-5|TRBJ2-2|-|TRBD1
CASSYPGQGLAGELFF
TGTGCCAGCAGTTACCCGGGACAGGGGTTGGCCGGGGAGCTGTTTTTT
>TRBV7-7|TRBJ2-1|-|-
CASGGQGPYNEQFF
TGTGCCAGCGGCGGCCAGGGTCCCTACAATGAGCAGTTCTTC
>TRBV2|TRBJ1-1|-|TRBD1
CASSVRGGGRTNTEAFF
TGTGCCAGCAGTGTAAGAGGGGGCGGGAGGACGAACACTGAAGCTTTCTTT
>TRBV11-2|TRBJ1-4|-|-
CASSLYPRGTTNEKLFF
TGTGCCAGCAGCTTATACCCCCGGGGGACAACTAATGAAAAACTGTTTTTT
>TRBV19|TRBJ2-7|-|-
CASSIATPSYEQYF
TGTGCCAGTAGTATAGCCACTCCCTCCTACGAGCAGTACTTC
>TRBV9|TRBJ2-1|-|-
CASSLESSYNEQFF
TGTGCCAGCAGCCTCGAGAGCTCCTACAATGAGCAGTTCTTC
>TRBV4-1|TRBJ2-1|-|-
CASSQDIRETYNEQFF
TGCGCCAGCAGCCAAGATATTCGGGAGACTTACAATGAGCAGTTCTTC
>TRBV28|TRBJ1-5|-|TRBD1
CASSRDRDWQPQHF
TGTGCCAGCAGTCGTGACAGGGATTGGCAGCCCCAGCATTTT
>TRBV7-2|TRBJ2-3|-|-
CASSEWRQAGDTQYF
TGTGCCAGCAGCGAATGGAGGCAGGCTGGAGATACGCAGTATTTT
>TRBV7-2|TRBJ2-4|-|TRBD1
CASSYGQENIQYF
TGTGCCAGCAGCTACGGACAGGAAAACATTCAGTACTTC
>TRBV9|TRBJ2-1|-|TRBD2
CASSVEPSGNYNEQFF
TGTGCCAGCAGCGTAGAACCTAGCGGGAACTACAATGAGCAGTTCTTC
>TRBV6-2/TRBV6-3|TRBJ2-7|few|-
CASSSAYEQYF
TGTGCCAGCAGTTCCGCCTACGAGCAGTACTTC
>TRBV7-6|TRBJ1-1|-|-
CASSLDGGSNTEAFF
TGTGCCAGCAGCTTAGATGGCGGCTCAAACACTGAAGCTTTCTTT
>TRBV30|TRBJ1-1|-|-
CAWTEPGANTEAFF
TGTGCCTGGACCGAGCCAGGGGCCAACACTGAAGCTTTCTTT
>TRBV5-4|TRBJ1-1|-|-
CASSLGVGGYLFETEAFF
TGTGCCAGCAGCCTTGGCGTCGGAGGGTACTTGTTCGAAACTGAAGCTTTCTTT
>TRBV15|TRBJ2-1|-|TRBD2
CATSQLAGDSYNEQFF
TGTGCCACCAGTCAACTAGCGGGAGACTCCTACAATGAGCAGTTCTTC
>TRBV10-3|TRBJ1-5|-|-
CAISESGQWSNQPQHF
TGTGCCATCAGTGAGTCGGGGCAGTGGAGCAATCAGCCCCAGCATTTT
>TRBV7-9|TRBJ2-7|-|TRBD1
CASSLDSTGGYEQYF
TGTGCCAGCAGCTTAGATAGTACAGGGGGCTACGAGCAGTACTTC
>TRBV5-1|TRBJ2-7|-|-
CASSLDSSSYEQYF
TGCGCCAGCAGCTTGGACAGTTCCTCCTACGAGCAGTACTTC
>TRBV30|TRBJ1-5|-|-
CAWRQGVGQAQHF
TGTGCCTGGAGGCAGGGTGTTGGCCAGGCCCAGCATTTT
>TRBV7-2|TRBJ2-5|-|TRBD2
CASTLAGGLETQYF
TGTGCCAGCACCCTAGCGGGAGGGCTAGAGACCCAGTACTTC
>TRBV7-9|TRBJ2-7|-|TRBD1
CASSLWDRVDEQYF
TGTGCCAGCAGCTTATGGGACAGGGTGGACGAGCAGTACTTC
>TRBV19|TRBJ1-5|-|-
CASKLRQVDQPQHF
TGTGCCAGTAAATTGCGACAGGTTGACCAGCCCCAGCATTTT
>TRBV30|TRBJ2-3|-|-
CAWSDLQGNTDTQYF
TGTGCCTGGAGTGACCTGCAGGGGAACACAGATACGCAGTATTTT
>TRBV11-3|TRBJ2-1|-|TRBD2
CASSLGTSGGYNEQFF
TGTGCCAGCAGCTTAGGGACTAGCGGGGGCTACAATGAGCAGTTCTTC
>TRBV21-1|TRBJ2-4|-|-
CASSKGSGRSNEVAKNIQYF
TGTGCCAGCAGCAAGGGGAGCGGTCGTTCGAACGAGGTGGCCAAAAACATTCAGTACTTC
>TRBV15|TRBJ2-5|-|TRBD1
CATTTGTQETQYF
TGTGCCACAACGACAGGGACGCAAGAGACCCAGTACTTC
>TRBV12-3/TRBV12-4|TRBJ1-1|-|-
CASSYEENTEAFF
TGTGCCAGCAGTTATGAGGAGAACACTGAAGCTTTCTTT
>TRBV9|TRBJ1-5|once|-
CASSGTGLWGQPQHF
TGTGCCAGCAGCGGAACAGGGCTGTGGGGTCAGCCCCAGCATTTT
>TRBV3-1/TRBV3-2|TRBJ1-2|-|TRBD1
CASSPSDRGNYGYTF
TGTGCCAGCAGCCCTTCCGACAGGGGGAACTATGGCTACACCTTC
>TRBV5-1|TRBJ1-6|-|-
CASSPTGPSYNSPLHF
TGCGCCAGCAGCCCTACAGGACCCTCCTATAATTCACCCCTCCACTTT
>TRBV5-1|TRBJ2-5|-|-
CASSHHQQTQETQYF
TGCGCCAGCAGTCATCACCAACAGACCCAAGAGACCCAGTACTTC
>TRBV24-1|TRBJ2-2|-|TRBD1
CATSDTQGAGTGELFF
TGTGCCACCAGTGATACCCAGGGGGCTGGAACCGGGGAGCTGTTTTTT
>TRBV3-1/TRBV3-2|TRBJ1-4|-|TRBD1
CASKGQGAEKLFF
TGTGCCAGCAAGGGACAGGGGGCTGAAAAACTGTTTTTT
>TRBV5-4|TRBJ1-1|-|-
CASSPPGVMNTEAFF
TGTGCCAGCAGCCCTCCGGGGGTCATGAACACTGAAGCTTTCTTT
>TRBV9|TRBJ2-5|-|-
CASSVGPGETQYF
TGTGCCAGCAGCGTGGGTCCAGGGGAGACCCAGTACTTC
>TRBV5-1|TRBJ2-5|many|-
CASSSPGGKQETQYF
TGCGCCAGCAGCTCTCCCGGAGGAAAGCAAGAGACCCAGTACTTC
>TRBV27|TRBJ1-2|-|-
CASSPRPLLYYGYTF
TGTGCCAGCAGTCCCAGGCCCTTACTTTACTATGGCTACACCTTC
>TRBV29-1|TRBJ2-7|-|TRBD2
CSVDGQGGDEQYF
TGCAGCGTTGATGGGCAGGGAGGGGACGAGCAGTACTTC
>TRBV18|TRBJ1-1|-|-
CASSPDMGGTEAFF
TGTGCCAGCTCACCGGATATGGGGGGGACTGAAGCTTTCTTT
>TRBV2|TRBJ1-1|-|-
CASSRTGIGTEAFF
TGTGCCAGCAGCCGGACGGGAATAGGGACTGAAGCTTTCTTT
>TRBV5-1|TRBJ1-1|few|TRBD1
CASSWGQGAGNTEAFF
TGCGCCAGCAGCTGGGGACAGGGGGCGGGGAACACTGAAGCTTTCTTT
>TRBV4-2|TRBJ1-1|once|-
CASSQVGGNTEAFF
TGTGCCAGCAGCCAAGTGGGGGGGAACACTGAAGCTTTCTTT
>TRBV6-5|TRBJ1-4|-|-
CASRRASEKLFF
TGTGCCAGCAGGAGGGCCTCCGAAAAACTGTTTTTT
>TRBV5-1|TRBJ2-3|-|TRBD1
CASSYGTGISTDTQYF
TGCGCCAGCAGCTACGGGACAGGGATTAGCACAGATACGCAGTATTTT
>TRBV5-1|TRBJ2-1|-|-
CASSLARTTAGLDEQFF
TGCGCCAGCAGCTTGGCCCGCACAACTGCGGGGTTGGATGAGCAGTTCTTC
>TRBV5-3|TRBJ2-3|once|-
CARSQPPLERSTDTQYF
TGTGCCAGAAGCCAGCCGCCCTTAGAGCGAAGCACAGATACGCAGTATTTT